In this sample, the clone carrying this T cell receptor (beta chain) turned up a few times. The antigen is unknown. These data are taken from a study of cytomegalovirus exposure and HLA in healthy donors. Notes on the study in general: Links to common viral pathogens appeared, in a later analysis, for several of the most significant clusters. What TCR beta sequences reportedly achieved was accurate prediction of HLA-A and HLA-B alleles in most subjects.

The PCR was carried out with 60 Vbeta primers and 13 Jbeta primers. Some clones are missing from TCRdb's copy, which holds only in-frame ones; the method was immunoSEQ multiplex PCR. Altogether about 98,000 clones are present, roughly 70% being singletons, with the ten largest covering 2% to 2.5%. The CDR3 consists of 17 residues. Losses at the gene ends were 0 bases for V and 3 bases for J; bases not matched to a gene: 10. Germline CDR1 SGHRS, CDR2 YFSETQ. Sequences were obtained from PBMCs. The chain recombines TRBV5-1 with TRBJ2-3, with 7 positions matching TRBD1. This receptor was taken from a man between 50 and 59 years old in good health and CMV-seronegative. The CDR3 region is CASSLGTGAWSTDTQYF. The CDR3 DNA sequence: TGCGCCAGCAGCTTGGGTACAGGGGCCTGGAGTACAGATACGCAGTATTTT.